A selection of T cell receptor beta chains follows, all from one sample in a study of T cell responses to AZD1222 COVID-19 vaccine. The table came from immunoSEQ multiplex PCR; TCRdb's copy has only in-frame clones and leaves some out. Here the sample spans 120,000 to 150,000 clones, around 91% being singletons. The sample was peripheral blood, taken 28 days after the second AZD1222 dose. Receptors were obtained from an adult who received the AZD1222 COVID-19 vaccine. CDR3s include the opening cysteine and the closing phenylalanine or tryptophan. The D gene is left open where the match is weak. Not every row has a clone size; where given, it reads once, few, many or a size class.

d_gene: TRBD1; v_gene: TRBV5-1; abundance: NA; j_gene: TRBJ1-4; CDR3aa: CASSSGTGSEKLFF; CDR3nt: TGCGCCAGCAGCTCCGGGACAGGGAGTGAAAAACTGTTTTTT
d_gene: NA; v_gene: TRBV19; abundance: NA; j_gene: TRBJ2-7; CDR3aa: CASSPDREVPYF; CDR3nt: TGTGCCAGTAGTCCTGACAGGGAGGTACCGTACTTC
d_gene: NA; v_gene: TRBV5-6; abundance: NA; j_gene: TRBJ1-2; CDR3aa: CASTQGDYGYTF; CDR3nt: TGTGCCAGCACTCAGGGAGACTATGGCTACACCTTC
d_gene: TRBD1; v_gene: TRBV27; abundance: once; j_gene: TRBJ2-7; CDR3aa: CASSLVGQGPYEQYF; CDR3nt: TGTGCCAGCAGTTTAGTGGGACAGGGCCCCTACGAGCAGTACTTC
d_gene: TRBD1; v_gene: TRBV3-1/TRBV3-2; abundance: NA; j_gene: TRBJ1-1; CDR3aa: CASSPIPDREAFF; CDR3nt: TGTGCCAGCAGCCCGATCCCGGACAGGGAAGCTTTCTTT
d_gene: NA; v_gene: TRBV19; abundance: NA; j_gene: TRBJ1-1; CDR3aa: CASGRAKVFF; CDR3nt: TGTGCCAGCGGAAGAGCGAAAGTTTTCTTT
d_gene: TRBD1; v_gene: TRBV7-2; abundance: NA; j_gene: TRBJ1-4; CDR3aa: CASSQSDRGNEKLFF; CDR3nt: TGTGCCAGCAGCCAATCGGACAGGGGTAATGAAAAACTGTTTTTT
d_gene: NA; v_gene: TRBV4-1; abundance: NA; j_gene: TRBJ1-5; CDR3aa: CASSQDNHYSNQPQHF; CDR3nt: TGCGCCAGCAGCCAAGACAACCATTATAGCAATCAGCCCCAGCATTTT
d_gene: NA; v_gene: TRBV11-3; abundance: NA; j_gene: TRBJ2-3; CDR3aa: CASSSGPGGGTQYF; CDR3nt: TGTGCCAGCAGCTCAGGCCCGGGCGGTGGTACGCAGTATTTT
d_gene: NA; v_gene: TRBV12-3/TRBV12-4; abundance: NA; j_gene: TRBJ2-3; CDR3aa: CASSLSADTQYF; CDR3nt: TGTGCCAGCAGTTTATCTGCAGATACGCAGTATTTT
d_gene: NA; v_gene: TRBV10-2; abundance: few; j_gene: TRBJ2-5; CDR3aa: CASSTGDSQETQYF; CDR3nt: TGCGCCAGCAGTACGGGGGACAGCCAAGAGACCCAGTACTTC
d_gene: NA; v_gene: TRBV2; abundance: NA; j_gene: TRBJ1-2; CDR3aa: CASPIGNGYTF; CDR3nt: TGTGCCAGCCCGATAGGGAATGGCTACACCTTC
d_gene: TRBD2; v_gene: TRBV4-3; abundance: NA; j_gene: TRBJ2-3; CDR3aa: CASSQGVGSGGRTDTQYF; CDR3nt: TGCGCCAGCAGCCAAGGGGTCGGTAGCGGGGGTCGCACAGATACGCAGTATTTT
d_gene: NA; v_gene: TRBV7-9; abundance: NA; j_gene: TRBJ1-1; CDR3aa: CASSPTGLTEAFF; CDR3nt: TGTGCCAGCAGCCCCACCGGTCTGACTGAAGCTTTCTTT
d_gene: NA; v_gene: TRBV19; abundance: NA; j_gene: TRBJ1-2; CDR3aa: CASSMTDYGYTF; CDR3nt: TGTGCCAGTAGTATGACCGACTATGGCTACACCTTC
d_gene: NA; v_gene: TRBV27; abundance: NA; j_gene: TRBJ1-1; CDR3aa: CASSFSSGNTEAFF; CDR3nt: TGTGCCAGCAGTTTTTCCTCCGGGAACACTGAAGCTTTCTTT
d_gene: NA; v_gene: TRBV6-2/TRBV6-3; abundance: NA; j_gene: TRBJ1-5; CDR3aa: CASSNRDVSNQPQHF; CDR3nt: TGTGCCAGCAGCAACAGGGACGTTAGCAATCAGCCCCAGCATTTT
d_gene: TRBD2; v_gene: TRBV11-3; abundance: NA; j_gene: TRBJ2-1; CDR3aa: CASSLDGPSGWDNEQFF; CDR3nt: TGTGCCAGCAGCTTAGATGGGCCTAGCGGTTGGGACAATGAGCAGTTCTTC
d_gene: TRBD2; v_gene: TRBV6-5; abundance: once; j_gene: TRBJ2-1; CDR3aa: CASRPTSGGTNEQFF; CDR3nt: TGTGCCAGCAGACCGACTAGCGGGGGGACCAATGAGCAGTTCTTC
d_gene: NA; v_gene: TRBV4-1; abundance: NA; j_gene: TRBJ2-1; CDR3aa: CASSQWDMVQFF; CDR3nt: TGCGCCAGCAGCCAATGGGACATGGTGCAGTTCTTC
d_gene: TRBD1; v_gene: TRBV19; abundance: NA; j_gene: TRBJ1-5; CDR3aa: CASSIGTDTSNQPQHF; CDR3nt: TGTGCCAGTAGTATTGGGACAGACACTTCCAATCAGCCCCAGCATTTT
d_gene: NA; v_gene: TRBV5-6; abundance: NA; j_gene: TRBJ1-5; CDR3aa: CASSQTGNSNQPQHF; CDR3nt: TGTGCCAGCAGCCAAACAGGGAATAGCAATCAGCCCCAGCATTTT
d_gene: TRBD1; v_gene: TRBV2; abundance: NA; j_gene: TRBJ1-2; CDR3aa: CASSDQGARGYTF; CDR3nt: TGTGCCAGCAGTGACCAGGGGGCGCGAGGCTACACCTTC
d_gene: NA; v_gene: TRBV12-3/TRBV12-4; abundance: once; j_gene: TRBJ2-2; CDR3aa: CASSDRNTGELFF; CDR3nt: TGTGCCAGCAGTGACAGAAACACCGGGGAGCTGTTTTTT
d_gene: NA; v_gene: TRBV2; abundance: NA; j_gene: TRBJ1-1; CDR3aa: CASSAPLGSLNTEAFF; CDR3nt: TGTGCCAGCAGTGCCCCCCTGGGGTCTCTGAACACTGAAGCTTTCTTT
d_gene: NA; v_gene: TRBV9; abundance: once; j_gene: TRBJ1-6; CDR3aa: CASSVSGGGSSYNSPLHF; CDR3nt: TGTGCCAGCAGCGTAAGCGGGGGAGGGAGCTCCTATAATTCACCCCTCCACTTT
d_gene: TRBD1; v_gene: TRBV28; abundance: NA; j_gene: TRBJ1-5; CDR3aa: CASSYGTDYQPQHF; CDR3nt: TGTGCCAGCAGTTACGGGACAGATTATCAGCCCCAGCATTTT
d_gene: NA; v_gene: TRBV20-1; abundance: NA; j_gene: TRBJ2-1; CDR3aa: CSAYQGSEQFF; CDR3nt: TGCAGTGCTTACCAGGGGAGTGAGCAGTTCTTC
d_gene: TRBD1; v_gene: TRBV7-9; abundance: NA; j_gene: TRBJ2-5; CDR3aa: CASSPRGTGLGETQYF; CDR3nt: TGTGCCAGCAGCCCAAGAGGGACAGGTCTTGGGGAGACCCAGTACTTC
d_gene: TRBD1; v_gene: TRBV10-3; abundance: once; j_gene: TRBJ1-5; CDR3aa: CAISDLRGRQPQHF; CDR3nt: TGTGCCATCAGTGATTTGAGGGGGCGGCAGCCCCAGCATTTT
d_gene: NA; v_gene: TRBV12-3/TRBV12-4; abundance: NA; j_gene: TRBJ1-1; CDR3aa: CASRLYTEAFF; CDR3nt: TGTGCCAGCAGACTTTACACTGAAGCTTTCTTT
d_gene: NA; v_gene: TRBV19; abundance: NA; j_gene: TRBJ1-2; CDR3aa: CASSKGPGRGEGYTF; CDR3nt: TGTGCCAGTAGTAAGGGCCCGGGCAGGGGAGAAGGCTACACCTTC
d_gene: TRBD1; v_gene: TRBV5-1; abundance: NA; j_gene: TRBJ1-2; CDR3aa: CASSYGTGDGYTF; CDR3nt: TGCGCCAGCAGCTACGGGACAGGGGATGGCTACACCTTC
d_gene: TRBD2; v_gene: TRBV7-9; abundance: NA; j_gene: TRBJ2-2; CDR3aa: CASSLGTSGIGELFF; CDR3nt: TGTGCCAGCAGCTTAGGGACTAGCGGTATCGGGGAGCTGTTTTTT
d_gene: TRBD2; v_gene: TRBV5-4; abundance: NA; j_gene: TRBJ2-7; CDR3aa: CASSFHGGTSGRTSYEQYF; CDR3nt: TGTGCCAGCAGCTTCCACGGGGGGACTAGCGGGAGGACCTCCTACGAGCAGTACTTC
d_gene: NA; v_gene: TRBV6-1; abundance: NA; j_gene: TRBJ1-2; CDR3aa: CASSETIASVYGYTF; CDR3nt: TGTGCCAGCAGTGAAACCATAGCGTCTGTCTATGGCTACACCTTC
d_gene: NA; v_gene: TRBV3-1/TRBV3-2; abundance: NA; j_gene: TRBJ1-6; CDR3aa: CASSQVDYRANSPLHF; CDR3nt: TGTGCCAGCAGCCAAGTGGACTACAGGGCAAATTCACCCCTCCACTTT
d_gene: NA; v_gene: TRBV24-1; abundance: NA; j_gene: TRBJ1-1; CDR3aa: CATSDLGTVVKTEAFF; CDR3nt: TGTGCCACCAGTGATTTAGGAACAGTTGTAAAAACTGAAGCTTTCTTT
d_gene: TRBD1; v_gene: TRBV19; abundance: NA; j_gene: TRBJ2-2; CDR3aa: CASSPRTGEDTGELFF; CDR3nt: TGTGCCAGTAGTCCAAGGACAGGGGAGGACACCGGGGAGCTGTTTTTT
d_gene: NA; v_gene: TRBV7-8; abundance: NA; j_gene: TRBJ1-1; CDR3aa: CASSLLGTEAFF; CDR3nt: TGTGCCAGCAGCTTGTTGGGAACTGAAGCTTTCTTT